These 32 T cell receptor beta chains came from one sample sequenced in a study of TIL therapy for anti-PD-1-resistant metastatic lung cancer. Regarding time point: pre-treatment sample, taken before nivolumab and TIL therapy. The libraries were made with immunoSEQ v3. Clones were sequenced by immunoSEQ multiplex PCR, and TCRdb holds only the in-frame ones, with some missing. The sample lists approximately 53,000 clones, about 80% seen once, with roughly 5% in the top ten. The material sequenced was blood, taken at baseline. Receptor source: a woman between 25 and 85 years old with non-small cell lung cancer.

The chain joins TRBV19 to TRBJ1-1, with D possibly matching TRBD1 (5 bases). The germline gives CDR1 LNHDA, CDR2 SQIVND (reference sequence). The CDR3 consists of 14 residues. V gave up 8 bases and J gave up 3 bases, with 16 bases separating them. The CDR3 loop reads CASRSSQGDTEAFF. CDR3 nucleotides: TGTGCCAGTCGGTCGTCGCAGGGTGACACTGAAGCTTTCTTT.

This clone showed up just once. The rearrangement joins TRBV5-4 to TRBJ2-1, with D possibly being TRBD1 or TRBD2 (6 bases each). The CDR3 loop spans 15 amino acids. Looked up from germline, CDR1 is SGHNT and CDR2 is YYREEE (reference sequence). V dropped 2 bases and J dropped 2 bases, with 11 bases sitting between them. The CDR3 DNA reads TGTGCCAGCAGCTTTACCCGGGGGCCCTACAATGAGCAGTTCTTC. Encoded protein: CASSFTRGPYNEQFF.

The chain carries TRBV15 and TRBJ2-1; 9 positions match TRBD2. Trimming removed 4 bases from V and 5 bases from J; junction bases left unmatched: 6. Germline CDR1 is LNHNV and CDR2 is YYDKDF (reference sequence). The length of the CDR3 is 15 residues. As DNA, the CDR3 is TGTGCCACCAGCATGGACGCGGGGGGGAACAATGAGCAGTTCTTC. It yields the protein CATSMDAGGNNEQFF.

The gene calls are TRBV4-1 and TRBJ2-5; 8 bases line up with TRBD2. The CDR3 covers 16 residues. Trimming removed 1 base from V and 4 bases from J; junction bases left unmatched: 8. Germline CDR1 reads MGHRA; CDR2 reads YSYEKL. Here the CDR3 reads CASSQVGAGDGETQYF. The DNA for the CDR3 is TGCGCCAGCAGCCAAGTGGGAGCGGGAGATGGAGAGACCCAGTACTTC.

V gene TRBV5-1 combines with J gene TRBJ2-5, with TRBD2 identical over 11 bases. J was trimmed by 2 bases and V by 0 bases; bases with no gene match: 3. Per the germline V gene, CDR1 is SGHRS and CDR2 is YFSETQ. This CDR3 has 16 residues. CDR3 sequence (DNA): TGCGCCAGCAGCTTGGTTCTAGCGGGGGGACAAGAGACCCAGTACTTC. Encoded protein: CASSLVLAGGQETQYF.

The CDR3 protein is CSVEGGFSYNEQFF. CDR3 nucleotides: TGCAGCGTTGAGGGGGGATTCTCCTACAATGAGCAGTTCTTC. The V gene is TRBV29-1, the J gene TRBJ2-1; a weak D match, TRBD2 (6 bases). CDR1 SQVTM and CDR2 ANQGSEA come from the germline V gene. This CDR3 contains 14 residues. V shed 3 bases and J shed 0 bases, with 9 bases lying between them.

The J gene is TRBJ2-5, the V gene TRBV2, with D possibly TRBD2 on 6 matching bases. The CDR3 contains 13 residues. Germline V gene data show CDR1 as SNHLY and CDR2 as FYNNEI. The V end was cut by 4 bases, the J end by 3 bases, with 9 bases between. The CDR3 region is CASSGTGEETQYF. As DNA, the CDR3 is TGTGCCAGCAGTGGTACGGGAGAAGAGACCCAGTACTTC.

The V and J genes are TRBV15 and TRBJ2-5, with D tentatively TRBD1 (6 bases). Trimming removed 3 bases from V and 2 bases from J, with 13 bases in between. The germline CDR1 and CDR2 sequences are LNHNV and YYDKDF (reference sequence). The CDR3 covers 15 residues. The CDR3 DNA follows: TGTGCCACCAGCAGGAGTCTTCAGGGGCAAGAGACCCAGTACTTC. It translates to CATSRSLQGQETQYF.

This clone has just a few counts. The chain has TRBV4-1 and TRBJ2-3, with 7 bases fitting TRBD1. Germline V gene lookup returns CDR1 MGHRA and CDR2 YSYEKL. The J segment lost 6 bases and the V segment lost 3 bases, leaving 9 bases of the junction unmatched. This CDR3 contains 15 residues. The CDR3 loop reads CASSQEGQARDTQYF. In nucleotides, the CDR3 is TGCGCCAGCAGCCAGGAAGGACAGGCTCGGGATACGCAGTATTTT.

V gene TRBV6-5 combines with J gene TRBJ1-5; possibly TRBD1 for D (5 bases). The CDR3 sequence is 13 residues long. The germline gives CDR1 MNHEY, CDR2 SVGAGI. Trimming removed 6 bases at V and 7 bases at J, with 13 bases between. As DNA, the CDR3 is TGTGCCAGCAGACTTACGGGGGGACAGCCCCAGCATTTT. This encodes CASRLTGGQPQHF.

The chain links TRBV5-8 to TRBJ2-5, with 7 bases lining up with TRBD1. Germline CDR1 is SGHTS and CDR2 is YDEGEE. The length of the CDR3 is 15 residues. The V gene end was trimmed by 2 bases and the J gene end by 4 bases; junction bases not matched to a gene: 8. CDR3 in amino acids: CASSFDRANAETQYF. For the CDR3, the DNA is TGTGCCAGCAGCTTTGACAGGGCCAATGCAGAGACCCAGTACTTC.

This chain links TRBV6-5 with TRBJ1-5, with TRBD1 identical over 7 bases. The CDR3 runs to 15 residues. Germline V gives CDR1 MNHEY, CDR2 SVGAGI. V was clipped by 6 bases and J by 4 bases; unmatched bases: 9. In nucleotides, the CDR3 is TGTGCCAGCAGCCCCACAGGGGTTGGAAATCAGCCCCAGCATTTT. This sequence encodes CASSPTGVGNQPQHF.

This clone has only a few counts. The genes are TRBV5-4 and TRBJ1-2, with D perhaps TRBD1 (6 bases). Germline values: CDR1 SGHNT, CDR2 YYREEE (reference sequence). The V gene lost 4 bases and the J gene lost 8 bases, with 9 bases spanning the gap. The CDR3 extends over 11 amino acids. CDR3 sequence: CASSQDRGYTF. CDR3 coding DNA: TGTGCCAGCAGCCAAGACAGGGGCTACACCTTC.

The chain joins TRBV10-3 to TRBJ1-1, with 8 bases that match TRBD1. Germline CDR1 ENHRY, CDR2 SYGVKD. Trimming cost V 10 bases and J 7 bases; bases outside gene matches: 8. The length of the CDR3 is 12 residues. This chain's CDR3 is CATTGTGIEAFF. In DNA, the CDR3 is TGTGCCACCACCGGGACAGGAATTGAAGCTTTCTTT.

This clone has only a few counts. This chain connects TRBV4-2 to TRBJ2-2; a weak D match, TRBD1 (6 bases). V was shortened by 1 base and J by 1 base, with 10 bases between the two germline ends. The CDR3 is 16 amino acids. Germline V CDR1 and CDR2: LGHNA, YNFKEQ. CDR3: CASSQGGTWNTGELFF. CDR3 nucleotide sequence: TGTGCCAGCAGCCAAGGGGGGACATGGAACACCGGGGAGCTGTTTTTT.

This chain's CDR3 is CASSPGASNYGYTF. In DNA, the CDR3 is TGTGCCAGCAGCCCTGGAGCCAGTAACTATGGCTACACCTTC. This chain uses TRBV5-8 with TRBJ1-2; no reliable D call. The CDR3 sequence is 14 residues long. Germline V gene sequence: CDR1 SGHTS, CDR2 YDEGEE. Trimming removed 4 bases at V and 1 base at J, with 11 bases between.

The chain recombines TRBV7-2 with TRBJ1-1; 8 bases fit TRBD1. Germline V gives CDR1 SGHTA, CDR2 FQGNSA. CDR3 length equals 16 residues. V was pared by 2 bases and J by 0 bases, with 5 bases of the junction left unmatched. The CDR3, as DNA: TGTGCCAGCAGCTTACTTCAGGGGGCCATGAACACTGAAGCTTTCTTT. Protein sequence: CASSLLQGAMNTEAFF.

The chain recombines TRBV19 with TRBJ2-3; TRBD2 matches at 13 bases. This CDR3 contains 16 residues. In germline, CDR1 is LNHDA, CDR2 SQIVND (reference sequence). V lost 0 bases, J lost 8 bases, and 5 bases stayed unmatched. The CDR3 protein is CASSIETSGGAGTQYF. The DNA of the CDR3 is TGTGCCAGTAGTATAGAAACTAGCGGGGGGGCCGGTACGCAGTATTTT. The full variable domain, rest sourced from reference TRBV19 and TRBJ2-3, is DGGITQSPKYLFRKEGQNVTLSCEQNLNHDAMYWYRQDPGQGLRLIYYSQIVNDFQKGDIAEGYSVSREKKESFPLTVTSAQKNPTAFYLCASSIETSGGAGTQYFGPGTRLTVL.

Notes on this clone: It may be a read error: a sequence one base away is much more abundant. The chain joins TRBV4-2 to TRBJ2-7; 11 bases line up with TRBD2. Germline V gene data show CDR1 as LGHNA and CDR2 as YNFKEQ. The V gene end was trimmed by 3 bases and the J gene end by 2 bases; junction bases not matched to a gene: 3. The CDR3 sequence is 15 residues long. This CDR3 reads CASSQASGGTYEQYF. DNA of the CDR3: TGTGCCAGCAGCCAGGCTAGCGGGGGGACCTACGAGCAGTACTTC.

CDR3 loop: CASSPQTDRSSNTEAFF. DNA of the CDR3: TGTGCCAGCTCACCACAGACGGACAGGTCATCGAACACTGAAGCTTTCTTT. The chain couples TRBV18 to TRBJ1-1, with 7 bases fitting TRBD1. Germline values: CDR1 KGHSH, CDR2 LQKENI. V trimming: 1 base; J trimming: 1 base; junction bases outside the gene matches: 9. The CDR3 is made up of 17 amino acids.

The sample holds a few counts of this clone. V usage is TRBV28 and J usage is TRBJ2-7, with D possibly TRBD1 on 5 matching bases. This CDR3 is 14 amino acids long. V was pared by 4 bases and J by 6 bases, with 16 bases between. Germline CDR1 MDHEN, CDR2 SYDVKM. CDR3 nucleotides: TGTGCCAGCAGTTCTGGACAAGCCACTCGCGAGCAGTACTTC. It is translated as CASSSGQATREQYF.

The chain uses TRBV19 and TRBJ2-1; TRBD1 matches 8 bases. Germline CDR1 is LNHDA and CDR2 is SQIVND (reference sequence). The CDR3 runs 12 residues. Trimming removed 3 bases from V and 10 bases from J; junction bases left unmatched: 2. CDR3 nucleotide sequence: TGTGCCAGTAGTATGCAGGGGGCCGAGCAGTTCTTC. Its protein is CASSMQGAEQFF.

The chain uses TRBV7-9 and TRBJ1-1; D may be TRBD1 (5 bases). V lost 1 base, J lost 3 bases, and 12 bases lay in between. Looked up from germline, CDR1 is SEHNR and CDR2 is FQNEAQ (reference sequence). This CDR3 has 15 residues. The CDR3, as DNA: TGTGCCAGCAGCTTAGTAATTCAGGGATACACTGAAGCTTTCTTT. It encodes CASSLVIQGYTEAFF.

J is TRBJ2-3 and V is TRBV7-8; 13 bases agree with TRBD2. The CDR3 runs to 19 residues. CDR1 and CDR2 from the germline V gene are SGHVS and FQNEAQ. V shed 0 bases, J shed 1 base, and the junction held 7 bases outside the gene matches. The chain's CDR3 is CASSLAPAGLAGGTDTQYF. The CDR3 region has the DNA TGTGCCAGCAGCTTAGCGCCAGCAGGACTAGCGGGGGGCACAGATACGCAGTATTTT.

This clone appeared once. This sequence joins TRBV30 and TRBJ1-1; D is perhaps TRBD1 (6 bases). Trimming pared 3 bases from V and 11 bases from J, leaving 19 bases between. The CDR3 totals 13 residues. CDR1 GTSNPN and CDR2 SVGIG come from the germline V gene (reference sequence). The DNA for the CDR3 is TGTGCCTGGAGGGGCGGGGGGGGGCCGAGGGCTTTCTTT. Translation gives CAWRGGGGPRAFF.

CDR3 DNA: TGTGCCAGCACGACCCCAGGGAGGTTGGGCTACACCTTC. Translating it yields CASTTPGRLGYTF. The chain is built from TRBV28 and TRBJ1-2; a weak D match, TRBD1 (5 bases). Trimming took off 7 bases at V and 8 bases at J, with 17 bases between the two ends. The CDR3 sequence is 13 residues long. CDR1 is MDHEN and CDR2 is SYDVKM in the germline V gene.

The rearrangement joins TRBV6-5 to TRBJ2-5; 11 bases agree with TRBD1. Per germline, CDR1 MNHEY and CDR2 SVGAGI. This CDR3 contains 16 residues. The V and J ends lost 4 bases and 4 bases, in that order; junction bases with no gene match: 8. The CDR3 coding sequence is TGTGCCAGCAGTTTCTACGACGGGACAGGGGGAGAGACCCAGTACTTC. This gives the protein CASSFYDGTGGETQYF.

The chain carries TRBV29-1 and TRBJ2-6; D may be TRBD1 (6 bases). Trimming pared 0 bases from V and 4 bases from J, leaving 10 bases between. The CDR3 contains 15 residues. Per the germline V gene, CDR1 is SQVTM and CDR2 is ANQGSEA. CDR3 coding DNA: TGCAGCGTTGAAGATTGGGGGCCAGGGGCCAACGTCCTGACTTTC. Amino acid sequence: CSVEDWGPGANVLTF.

In this sample, this clone turned up a few times. The rearrangement links TRBV5-1 to TRBJ2-7, with 8 bases identical to TRBD2. The CDR3 consists of 18 residues. V gave up 0 bases and J gave up 0 bases; unmatched junction bases: 11. CDR1 SGHRS and CDR2 YFSETQ come from the germline V gene. CDR3 DNA sequence: TGCGCCAGCAGCTTGGTGCGCGGCGGGAGGACCAGCTCCTACGAGCAGTACTTC. Translation gives CASSLVRGGRTSSYEQYF.

This clone was detected a few times. The CDR3 spells CASSADGTSGSYEQYF. The DNA of the CDR3 is TGTGCCAGTAGTGCAGACGGGACTAGCGGCTCCTACGAGCAGTACTTC. The chain combines TRBV19 with TRBJ2-7, with 11 bases identical to TRBD2. With 5 bases clipped from V and 0 bases from J, the junction kept 6 bases outside the gene matches. This CDR3 has 16 amino acids. Germline V gives CDR1 LNHDA, CDR2 SQIVND (reference sequence).

This clone appeared once. The CDR3 nucleotides read TGTGCCATCAGTGACGTGTTGGTCTATGGCTACACCTTC. Residues: CAISDVLVYGYTF. The rearrangement joins TRBV10-3 to TRBJ1-2; no firm D call. CDR3 length equals 13 residues. Germline V gene lookup returns CDR1 ENHRY and CDR2 SYGVKD. V was pared by 3 bases and J by 4 bases, with 9 bases between.

The genes are TRBV5-1 and TRBJ2-3; TRBD1 aligns across 8 bases. From germline, CDR1 is SGHRS and CDR2 YFSETQ. This CDR3 spans 17 amino acids. V was pared by 5 bases and J by 5 bases, with 16 bases of the junction left unmatched. The CDR3 sequence is CASRQPTGERLGDTQYF. Written as DNA, the CDR3 is TGCGCCAGCAGGCAACCGACAGGGGAACGACTGGGAGATACGCAGTATTTT.